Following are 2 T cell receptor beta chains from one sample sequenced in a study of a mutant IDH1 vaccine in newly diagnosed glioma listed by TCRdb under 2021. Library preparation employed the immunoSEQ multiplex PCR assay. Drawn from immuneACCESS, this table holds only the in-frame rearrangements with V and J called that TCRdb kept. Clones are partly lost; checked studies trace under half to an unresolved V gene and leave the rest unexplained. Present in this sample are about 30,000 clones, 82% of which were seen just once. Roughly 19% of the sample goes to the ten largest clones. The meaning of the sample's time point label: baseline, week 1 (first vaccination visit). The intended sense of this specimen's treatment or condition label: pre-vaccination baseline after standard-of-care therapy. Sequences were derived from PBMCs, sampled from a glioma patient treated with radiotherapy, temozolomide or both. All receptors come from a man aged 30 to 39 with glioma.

CDR3 nucleotide sequence: TGCGCCAGCAGCCCTGGACGGCTTAGCAATCAGCCCCAGCATTTT. Encoded protein: CASSPGRLSNQPQHF. The genes are TRBV4-3 and TRBJ1-5; unclear D gene. V was clipped by 4 bases and J by 0 bases, with 10 bases between them. The CDR3 is 15 amino acids. From germline, CDR1 is LGHNA and CDR2 YSLEER.

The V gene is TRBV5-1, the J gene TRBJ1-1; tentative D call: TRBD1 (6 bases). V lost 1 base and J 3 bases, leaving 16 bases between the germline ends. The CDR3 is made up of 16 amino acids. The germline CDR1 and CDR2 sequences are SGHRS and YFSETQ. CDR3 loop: CASSLHGTGLDTEAFF. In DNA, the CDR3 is TGCGCCAGCAGCTTGCATGGTACAGGGTTGGACACTGAAGCTTTCTTT.